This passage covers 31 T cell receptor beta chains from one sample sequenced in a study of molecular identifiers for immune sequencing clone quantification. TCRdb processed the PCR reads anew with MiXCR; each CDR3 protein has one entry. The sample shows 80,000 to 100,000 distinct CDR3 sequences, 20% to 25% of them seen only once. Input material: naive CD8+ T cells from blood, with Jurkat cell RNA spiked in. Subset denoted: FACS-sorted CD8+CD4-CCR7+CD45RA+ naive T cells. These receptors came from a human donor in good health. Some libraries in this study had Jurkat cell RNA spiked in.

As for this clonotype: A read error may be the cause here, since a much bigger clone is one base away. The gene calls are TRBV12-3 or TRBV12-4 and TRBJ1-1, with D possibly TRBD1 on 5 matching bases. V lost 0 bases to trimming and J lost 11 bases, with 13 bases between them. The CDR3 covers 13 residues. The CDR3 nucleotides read TGTGCCAGCAGTTTAGCCACGGATCGGGGGGCTTTCTTT. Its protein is CASSLATDRGAFF.

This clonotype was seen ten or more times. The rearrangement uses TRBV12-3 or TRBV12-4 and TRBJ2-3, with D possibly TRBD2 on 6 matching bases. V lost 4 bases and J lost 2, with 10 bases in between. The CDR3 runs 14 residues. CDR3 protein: CASSYSGLTDTQYF. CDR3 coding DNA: TGTGCCAGCAGTTATAGCGGTCTCACAGATACGCAGTATTTT.

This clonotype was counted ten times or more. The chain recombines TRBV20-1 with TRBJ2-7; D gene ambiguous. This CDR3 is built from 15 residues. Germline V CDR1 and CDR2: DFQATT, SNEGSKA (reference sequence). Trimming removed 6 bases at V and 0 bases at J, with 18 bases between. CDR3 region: CSAHQRVQISYEQYF. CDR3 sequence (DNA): TGCAGTGCACATCAGCGAGTCCAAATCTCCTACGAGCAGTACTTC.

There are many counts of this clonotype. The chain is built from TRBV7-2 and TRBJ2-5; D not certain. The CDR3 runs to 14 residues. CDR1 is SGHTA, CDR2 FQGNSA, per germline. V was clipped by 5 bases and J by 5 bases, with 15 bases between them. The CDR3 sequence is CASSILGSRETQYF. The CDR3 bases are TGTGCCAGCAGCATCCTGGGGTCTAGGGAGACCCAGTACTTC.

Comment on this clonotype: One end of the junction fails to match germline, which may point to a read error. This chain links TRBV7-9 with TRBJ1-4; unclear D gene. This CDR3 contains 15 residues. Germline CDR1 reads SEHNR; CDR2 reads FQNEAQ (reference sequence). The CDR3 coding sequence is TGTGTCAGCAGATCTTCCGGGACAACTAATGAAAAACTGTTTTTT. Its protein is CVSRSSGTTNEKLFF.

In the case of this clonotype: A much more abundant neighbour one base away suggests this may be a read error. CDR3 in DNA: TGTGCCAGCATTAGCAGAGAAAACATTCAGTACTTC. Translating gives CASISRENIQYF. The rearrangement joins TRBV28 to TRBJ2-4; no firm D call. The CDR3 totals 12 residues. Germline lookup yields CDR1 MDHEN and CDR2 SYDVKM. V lost 7 bases, J lost 5 bases, and 9 bases lay in between.

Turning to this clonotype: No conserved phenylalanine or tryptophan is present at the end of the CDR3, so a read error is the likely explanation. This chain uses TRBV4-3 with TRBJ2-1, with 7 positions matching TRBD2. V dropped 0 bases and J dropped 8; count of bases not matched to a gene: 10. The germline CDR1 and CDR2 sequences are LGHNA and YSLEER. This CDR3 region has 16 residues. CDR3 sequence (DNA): TGCGCCAGCAGCCAAGAAGCGGGGCCGAGGAGCGATGAGCAGTTCCTC. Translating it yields CASSQEAGPRSDEQFL.

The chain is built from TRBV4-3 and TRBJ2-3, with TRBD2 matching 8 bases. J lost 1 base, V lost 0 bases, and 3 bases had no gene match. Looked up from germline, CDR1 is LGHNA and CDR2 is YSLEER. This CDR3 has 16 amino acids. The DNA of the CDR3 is TGCGCCAGCAGCCAAGAGGTACTAGCGGGCACAGATACGCAGTATTTT. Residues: CASSQEVLAGTDTQYF.

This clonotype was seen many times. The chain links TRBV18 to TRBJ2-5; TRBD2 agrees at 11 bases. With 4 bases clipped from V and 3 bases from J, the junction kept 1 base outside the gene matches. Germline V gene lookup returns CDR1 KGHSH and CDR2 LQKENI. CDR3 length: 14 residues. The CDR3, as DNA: TGTGCCAGCTCACTAGCGGGAGGGGAAGAGACCCAGTACTTC. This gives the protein CASSLAGGEETQYF. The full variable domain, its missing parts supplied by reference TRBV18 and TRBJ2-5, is NAGVMQNPRHLVRRRGQEARLRCSPMKGHSHVYWYRQLPEEGLKFMVYLQKENIIDESGMPKERFSAEFPKEGPSILRIQQVVRGDSAAYFCASSLAGGEETQYFGPGTRLLVL.

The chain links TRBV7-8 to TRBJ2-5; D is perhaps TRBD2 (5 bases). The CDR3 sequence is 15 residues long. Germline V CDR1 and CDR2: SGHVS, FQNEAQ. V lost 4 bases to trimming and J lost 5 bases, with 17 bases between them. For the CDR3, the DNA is TGTGCCAGCAGCTACGTTCACGGCGGGCATGAGACCCAGTACTTC. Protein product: CASSYVHGGHETQYF.

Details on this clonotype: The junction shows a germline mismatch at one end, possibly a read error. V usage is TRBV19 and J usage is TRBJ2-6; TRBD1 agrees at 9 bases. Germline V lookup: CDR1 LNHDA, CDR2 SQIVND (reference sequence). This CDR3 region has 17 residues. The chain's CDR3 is CASREGTGHIGANVLAF. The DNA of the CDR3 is TGTGCCAGTAGAGAGGGGACAGGGCATATTGGGGCCAACGTCCTGGCTTTC.

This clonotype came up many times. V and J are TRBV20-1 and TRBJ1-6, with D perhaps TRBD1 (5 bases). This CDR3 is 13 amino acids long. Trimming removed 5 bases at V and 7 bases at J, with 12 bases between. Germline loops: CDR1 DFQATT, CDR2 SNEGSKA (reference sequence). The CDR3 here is CSAFRERNSPLHF. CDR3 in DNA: TGCAGTGCTTTCAGGGAAAGGAATTCACCCCTCCACTTT.

CDR3 nucleotide sequence: TGTACCAACAGCCCTCCGACAATAACTTACGAGCAGTACTTC. Translating gives CTNSPPTITYEQYF. The chain recombines TRBV5-6 with TRBJ2-7, with D unclear. The germline V gene encodes CDR1 SGHDT and CDR2 YYEEEE. The CDR3 consists of 14 residues.

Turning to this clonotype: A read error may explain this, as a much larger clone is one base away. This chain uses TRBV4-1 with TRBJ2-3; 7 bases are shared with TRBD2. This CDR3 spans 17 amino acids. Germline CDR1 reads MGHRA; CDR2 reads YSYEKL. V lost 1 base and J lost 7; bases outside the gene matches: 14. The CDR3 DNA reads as TGCGCCAGCAGCCAAGCCACGCTAGCGGCTCAGACTAATACGCAGTATTTT. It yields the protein CASSQATLAAQTNTQYF.

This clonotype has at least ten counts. This CDR3 is CASSLFRGGGHNNEQFF. The CDR3 DNA is TGTGCCAGCAGCCTTTTCAGGGGGGGAGGCCATAACAATGAGCAGTTCTTC. The V gene is TRBV7-2, the J gene TRBJ2-1, with D perhaps TRBD1 or TRBD2 (7 bases each). In germline, CDR1 is SGHTA, CDR2 FQGNSA. CDR3 length: 17 amino acids. Trimming pared 5 bases from V and 5 bases from J, leaving 22 bases between.

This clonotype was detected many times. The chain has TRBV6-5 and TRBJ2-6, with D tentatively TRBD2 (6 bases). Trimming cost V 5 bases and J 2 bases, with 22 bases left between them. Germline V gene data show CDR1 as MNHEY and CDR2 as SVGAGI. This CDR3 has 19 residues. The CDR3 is CASSPLEGRPITGANVLTF. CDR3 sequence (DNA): TGTGCCAGCAGTCCCCTGGAGGGGCGCCCTATTACTGGGGCCAACGTCCTGACTTTC.

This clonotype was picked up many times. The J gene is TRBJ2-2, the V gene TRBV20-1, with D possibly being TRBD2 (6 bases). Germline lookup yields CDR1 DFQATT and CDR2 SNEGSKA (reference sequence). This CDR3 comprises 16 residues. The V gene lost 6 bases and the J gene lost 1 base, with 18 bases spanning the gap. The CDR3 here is CSALMVSGENTGELFF. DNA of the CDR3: TGCAGTGCGCTGATGGTCTCGGGAGAGAACACCGGGGAGCTGTTTTTT.

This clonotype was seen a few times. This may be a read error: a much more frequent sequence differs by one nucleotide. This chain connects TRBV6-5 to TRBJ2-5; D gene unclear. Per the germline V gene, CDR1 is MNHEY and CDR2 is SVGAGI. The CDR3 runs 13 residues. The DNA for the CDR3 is TGTGCCAGCAGCCCCGACAACCAAGGGACCCAGTACTTC. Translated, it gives CASSPDNQGTQYF.

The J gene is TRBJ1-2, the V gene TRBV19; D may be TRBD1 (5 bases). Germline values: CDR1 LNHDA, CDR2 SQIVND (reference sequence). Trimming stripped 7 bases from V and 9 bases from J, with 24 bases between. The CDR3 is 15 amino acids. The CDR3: CASTLAGAGGHSYTF. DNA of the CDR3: TGTGCCAGTACCCTAGCCGGGGCAGGAGGTCATAGCTACACCTTC.

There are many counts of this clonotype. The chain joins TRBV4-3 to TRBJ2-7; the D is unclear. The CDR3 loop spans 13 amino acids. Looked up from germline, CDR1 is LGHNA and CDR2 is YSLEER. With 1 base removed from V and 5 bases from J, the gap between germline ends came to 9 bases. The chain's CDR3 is CASSQVASHEQYF. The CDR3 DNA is TGCGCCAGCAGCCAAGTCGCTTCCCACGAGCAGTACTTC.

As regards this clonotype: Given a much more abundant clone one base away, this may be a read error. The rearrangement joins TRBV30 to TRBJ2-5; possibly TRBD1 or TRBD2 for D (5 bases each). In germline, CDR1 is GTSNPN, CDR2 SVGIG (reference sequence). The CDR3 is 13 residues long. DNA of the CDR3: TGTGCCGGGAGTAACACAGGCACAGAGACCCAGTACTTC. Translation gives CAGSNTGTETQYF.

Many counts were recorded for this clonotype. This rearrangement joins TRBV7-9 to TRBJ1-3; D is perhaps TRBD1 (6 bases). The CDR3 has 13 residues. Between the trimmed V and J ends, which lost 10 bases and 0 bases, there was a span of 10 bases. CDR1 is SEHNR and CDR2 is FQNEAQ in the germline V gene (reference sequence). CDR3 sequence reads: CATTGISGNTIYF. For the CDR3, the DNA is TGTGCCACTACAGGGATCTCTGGAAACACCATATATTTT.

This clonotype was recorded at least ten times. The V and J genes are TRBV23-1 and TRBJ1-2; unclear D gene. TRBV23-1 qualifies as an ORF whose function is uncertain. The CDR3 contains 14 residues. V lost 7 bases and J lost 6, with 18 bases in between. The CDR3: CASKGGVSSHGYTF. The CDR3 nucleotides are TGCGCCAGCAAGGGCGGGGTTTCAAGTCATGGCTACACCTTC.

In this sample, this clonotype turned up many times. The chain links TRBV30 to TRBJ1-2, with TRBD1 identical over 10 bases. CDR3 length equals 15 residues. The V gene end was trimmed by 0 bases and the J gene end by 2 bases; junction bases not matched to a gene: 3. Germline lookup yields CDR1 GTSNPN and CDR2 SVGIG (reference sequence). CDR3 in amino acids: CAWSVTGGRNYGYTF. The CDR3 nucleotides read TGTGCCTGGAGTGTGACAGGGGGCAGAAACTATGGCTACACCTTC.

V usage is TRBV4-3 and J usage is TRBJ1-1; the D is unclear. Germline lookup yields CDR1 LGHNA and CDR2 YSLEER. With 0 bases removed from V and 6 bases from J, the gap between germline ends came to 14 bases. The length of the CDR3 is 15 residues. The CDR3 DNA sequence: TGCGCCAGCAGCCAAGAAGGAGAGCCCCCCCCTGAAGCTTTCTTT. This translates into CASSQEGEPPPEAFF.

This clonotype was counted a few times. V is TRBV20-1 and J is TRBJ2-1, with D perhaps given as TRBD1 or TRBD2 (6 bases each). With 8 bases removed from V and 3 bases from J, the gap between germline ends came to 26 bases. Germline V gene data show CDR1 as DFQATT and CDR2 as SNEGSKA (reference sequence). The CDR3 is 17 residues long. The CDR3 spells CSSLEGGLANVYNEQFF. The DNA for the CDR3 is TGCAGTTCCCTGGAGGGGGGTTTGGCGAATGTCTACAATGAGCAGTTCTTC.

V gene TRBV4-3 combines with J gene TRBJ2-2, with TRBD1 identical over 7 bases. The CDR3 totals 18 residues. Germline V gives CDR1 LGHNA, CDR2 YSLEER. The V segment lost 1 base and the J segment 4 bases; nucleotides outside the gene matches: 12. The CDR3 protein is CASSQGGTASWGTGELFF. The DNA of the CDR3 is TGCGCCAGCAGCCAAGGAGGGACAGCGAGTTGGGGCACCGGGGAGCTGTTTTTT.

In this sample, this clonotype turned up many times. The chain's CDR3 is CASSVDPRQGKDTQYF. The DNA of the CDR3 is TGTGCCAGCAGCGTAGACCCTCGACAGGGGAAAGATACGCAGTATTTT. The gene calls are TRBV9 and TRBJ2-3; 8 nucleotides align to TRBD1. Germline V gene sequence: CDR1 SGDLS, CDR2 YYNGEE. The junction had 8 bases not matched to a gene; V was cut back by 0 bases and J by 5 bases. The CDR3 spans 16 residues.

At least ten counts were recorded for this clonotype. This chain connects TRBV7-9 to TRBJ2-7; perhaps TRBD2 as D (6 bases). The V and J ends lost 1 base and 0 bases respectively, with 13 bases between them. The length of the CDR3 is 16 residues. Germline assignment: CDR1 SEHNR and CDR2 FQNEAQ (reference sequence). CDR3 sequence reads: CASSLGDGRPSYEQYF. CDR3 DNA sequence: TGTGCCAGCAGCTTAGGTGACGGGAGACCCTCCTACGAGCAGTACTTC.

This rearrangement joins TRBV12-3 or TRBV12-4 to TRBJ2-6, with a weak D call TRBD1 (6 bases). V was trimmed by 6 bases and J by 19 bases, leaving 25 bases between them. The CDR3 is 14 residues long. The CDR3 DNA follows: TGTGCCAGCAGCTCGAACAGGGCTGGGGCCAACGTCACTTTC. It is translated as CASSSNRAGANVTF.

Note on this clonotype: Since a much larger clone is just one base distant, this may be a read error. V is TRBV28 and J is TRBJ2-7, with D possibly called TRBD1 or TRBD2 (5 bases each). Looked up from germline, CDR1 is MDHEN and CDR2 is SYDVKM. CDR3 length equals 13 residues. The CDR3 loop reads CASSYGAIYGQYF. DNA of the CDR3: TGTGCCAGCAGTTACGGGGCTATCTACGGGCAGTACTTC.